This T cell receptor (beta chain) was captured in a study of chemoradiotherapy in HPV16-positive cancers. Study-wide background: Functional T-cell assays on a couple of HPV16-positive patients' cells defined candidate HPV-specific clones and common TCR motifs. Study-wide results and caveats: Functional assays defining HPV-specific T cells used only a couple of HPV16-positive patients. Non-HPV-specific T cells did not expand in tumors during treatment, whereas candidate HPV-specific clones and E7-related motifs did.

Sequenced by immunoSEQ multiplex PCR; TCRdb stores in-frame clones only, minus some. In the table there are 2,000 to 2,500 clones, roughly 87% of which are singletons. A note on this clone: What it recognizes is unknown.

In germline, CDR1 is SGHTA, CDR2 FQGNSA. Trimming shortened V by 6 bases and J by 5 bases, and 16 bases separated the two germline ends. This CDR3 region has 15 residues. The V call is TRBV7-2, the J call TRBJ2-2, with D possibly matching TRBD1 (6 bases). The TCR was taken from a human donor with HPV-associated anogenital cancer. Specimen: tumor tissue, collected from a patient who underwent chemoradiotherapy. The CDR3 loop is CASRNDRQGTGELFF. CDR3 bases: TGTGCCAGCAGGAACGACAGGCAGGGGACCGGGGAGCTGTTTTTT.